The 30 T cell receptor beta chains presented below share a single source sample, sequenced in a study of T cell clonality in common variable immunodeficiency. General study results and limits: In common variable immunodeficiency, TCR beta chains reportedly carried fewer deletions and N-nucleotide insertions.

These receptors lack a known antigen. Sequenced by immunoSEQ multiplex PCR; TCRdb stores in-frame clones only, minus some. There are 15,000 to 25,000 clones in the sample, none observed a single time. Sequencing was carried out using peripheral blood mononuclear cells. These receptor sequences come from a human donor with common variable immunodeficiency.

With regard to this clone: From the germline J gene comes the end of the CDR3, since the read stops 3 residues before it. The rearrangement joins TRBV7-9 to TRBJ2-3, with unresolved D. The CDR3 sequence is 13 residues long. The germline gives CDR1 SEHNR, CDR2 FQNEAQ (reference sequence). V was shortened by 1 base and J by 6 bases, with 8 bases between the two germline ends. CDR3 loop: CASSLGLGDTQYF. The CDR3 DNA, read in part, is TGTGCCAGCAGCTTAGGGTTAGGGGATACG.

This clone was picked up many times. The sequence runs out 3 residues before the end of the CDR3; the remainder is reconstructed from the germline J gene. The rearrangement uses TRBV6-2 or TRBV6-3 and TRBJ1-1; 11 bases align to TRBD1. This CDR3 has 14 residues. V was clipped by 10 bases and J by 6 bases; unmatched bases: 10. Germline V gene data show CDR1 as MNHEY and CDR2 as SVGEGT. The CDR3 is CAIQGQGALSEAFF. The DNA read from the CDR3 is TGTGCCATCCAAGGACAGGGGGCGTTGTCTGAA.

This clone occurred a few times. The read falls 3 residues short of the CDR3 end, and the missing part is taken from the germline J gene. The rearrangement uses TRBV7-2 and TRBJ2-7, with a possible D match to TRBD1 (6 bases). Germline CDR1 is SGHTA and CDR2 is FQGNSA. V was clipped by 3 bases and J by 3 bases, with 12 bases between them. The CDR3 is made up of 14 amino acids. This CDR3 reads CASSLVRGRYEQYF. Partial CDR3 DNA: TGTGCCAGCAGCTTGGTCAGGGGCCGCTACGAG.

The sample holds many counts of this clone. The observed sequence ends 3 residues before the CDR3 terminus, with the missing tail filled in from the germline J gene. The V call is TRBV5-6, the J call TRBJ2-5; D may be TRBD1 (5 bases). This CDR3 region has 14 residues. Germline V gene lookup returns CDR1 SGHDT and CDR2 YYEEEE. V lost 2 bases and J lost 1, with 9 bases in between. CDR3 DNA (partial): TGTGCCAGCAGCTTCCCAGGGTTCCAAGAGACC. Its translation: CASSFPGFQET. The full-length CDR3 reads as CASSFPGFQETQYF. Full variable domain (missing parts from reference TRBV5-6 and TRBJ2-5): DAGVTQSPTHLIKTRGQQVTLRCSPKSGHDTVSWYQQALGQGPQFIFQYYEEEERQRGNFPDRFSGHQFPNYSSELNVNALLLGDSALYLCASSFPGFQETQYFGPGTRLLVL.

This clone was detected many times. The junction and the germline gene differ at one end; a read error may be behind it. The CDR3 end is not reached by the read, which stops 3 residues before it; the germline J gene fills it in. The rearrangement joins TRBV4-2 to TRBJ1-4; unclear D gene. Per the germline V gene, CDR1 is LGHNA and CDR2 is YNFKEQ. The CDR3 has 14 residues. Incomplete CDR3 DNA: TGCGCCAGCAGCCTAACTAGGATGCGGGAAAAA. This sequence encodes CASSLTRMREK. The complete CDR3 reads CASSLTRMREKLFF.

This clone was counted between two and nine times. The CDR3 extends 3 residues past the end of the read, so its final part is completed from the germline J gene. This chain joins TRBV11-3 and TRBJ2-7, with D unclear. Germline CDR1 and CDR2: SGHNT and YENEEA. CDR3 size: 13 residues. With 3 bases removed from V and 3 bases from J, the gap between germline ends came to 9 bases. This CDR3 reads CASSLYTSYEQYF. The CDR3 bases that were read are TGTGCCAGCAGCTTGTATACAAGCTACGAG.

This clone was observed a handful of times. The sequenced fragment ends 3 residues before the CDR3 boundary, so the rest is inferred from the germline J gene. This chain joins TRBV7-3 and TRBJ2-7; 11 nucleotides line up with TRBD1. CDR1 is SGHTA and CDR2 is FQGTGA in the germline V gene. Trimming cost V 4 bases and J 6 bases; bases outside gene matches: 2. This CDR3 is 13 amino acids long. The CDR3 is CASSSGTGGEQYF. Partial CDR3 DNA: TGTGCCAGCAGCTCCGGGACAGGGGGCGAG.

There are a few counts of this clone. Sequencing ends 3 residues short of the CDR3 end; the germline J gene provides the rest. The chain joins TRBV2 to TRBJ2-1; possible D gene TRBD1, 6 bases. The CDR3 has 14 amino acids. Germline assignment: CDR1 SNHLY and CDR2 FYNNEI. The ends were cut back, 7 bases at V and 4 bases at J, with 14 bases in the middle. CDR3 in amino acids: CASIGQKRYNEQFF. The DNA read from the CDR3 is TGTGCCAGCATTGGACAGAAACGATACAATGAG.

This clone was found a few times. The DNA read from the CDR3 is TGTGCCAGCAGCTTACAACAGAACACCGGGGAG. Protein product: CASSLQQNTGE. Given in full, the CDR3 is CASSLQQNTGELFF. This chain links TRBV7-2 with TRBJ2-2; D not certain. Read sequence stops 3 residues before the CDR3 end, and the germline J gene provides the missing end. With 2 bases removed from V and 1 base from J, the gap between germline ends came to 5 bases. Looked up from germline, CDR1 is SGHTA and CDR2 is FQGNSA. The CDR3 is made up of 14 amino acids.

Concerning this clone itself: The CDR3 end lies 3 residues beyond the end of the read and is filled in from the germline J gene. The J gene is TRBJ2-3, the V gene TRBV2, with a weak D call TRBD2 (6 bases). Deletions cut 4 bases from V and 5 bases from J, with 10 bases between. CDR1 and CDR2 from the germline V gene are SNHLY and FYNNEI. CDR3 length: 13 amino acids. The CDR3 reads CASSGQGGDTQYF. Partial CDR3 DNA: TGTGCCAGCAGTGGTCAGGGAGGAGATACG.

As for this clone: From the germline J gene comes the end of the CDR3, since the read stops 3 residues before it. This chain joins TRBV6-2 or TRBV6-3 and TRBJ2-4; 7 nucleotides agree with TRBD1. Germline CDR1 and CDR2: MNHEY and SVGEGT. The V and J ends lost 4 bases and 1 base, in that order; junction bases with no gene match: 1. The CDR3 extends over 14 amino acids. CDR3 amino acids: CASSLQGAKNIQYF. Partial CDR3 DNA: TGTGCCAGCAGTTTACAGGGGGCCAAAAACATT.

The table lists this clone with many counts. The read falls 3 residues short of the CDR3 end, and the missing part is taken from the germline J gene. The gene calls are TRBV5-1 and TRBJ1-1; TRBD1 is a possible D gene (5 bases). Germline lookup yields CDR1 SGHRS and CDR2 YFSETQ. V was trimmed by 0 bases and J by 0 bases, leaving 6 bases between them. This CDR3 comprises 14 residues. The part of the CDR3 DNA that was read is TGCGCCAGCAGCTTGGCAGGGATGAACACTGAA. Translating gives CASSLAGMNTE. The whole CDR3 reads CASSLAGMNTEAFF.

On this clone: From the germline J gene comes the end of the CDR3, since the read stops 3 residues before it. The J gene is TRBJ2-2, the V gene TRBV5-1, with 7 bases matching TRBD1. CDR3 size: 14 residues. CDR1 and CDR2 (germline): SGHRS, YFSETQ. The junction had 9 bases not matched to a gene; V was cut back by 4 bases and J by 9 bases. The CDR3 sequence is CASSHGQDERELFF. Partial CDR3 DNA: TGCGCCAGCAGCCATGGACAGGATGAAAGGGAG. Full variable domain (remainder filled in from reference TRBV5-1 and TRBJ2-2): KAGVTQTPRYLIKTRGQQVTLSCSPISGHRSVSWYQQTPGQGLQFLFEYFSETQRNKGNFPGRFSGRQFSNSRSEMNVSTLELGDSALYLCASSHGQDERELFFGEGSRLTVL.

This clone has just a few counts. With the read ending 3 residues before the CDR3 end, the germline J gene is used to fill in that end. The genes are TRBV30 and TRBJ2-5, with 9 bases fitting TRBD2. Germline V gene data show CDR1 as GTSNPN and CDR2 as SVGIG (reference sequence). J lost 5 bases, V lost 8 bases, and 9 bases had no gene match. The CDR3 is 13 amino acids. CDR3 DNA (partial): TGTGCCCTAAAGCGGACTAGCGTTGAGACC. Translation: CALKRTSVET. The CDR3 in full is CALKRTSVETQYF.

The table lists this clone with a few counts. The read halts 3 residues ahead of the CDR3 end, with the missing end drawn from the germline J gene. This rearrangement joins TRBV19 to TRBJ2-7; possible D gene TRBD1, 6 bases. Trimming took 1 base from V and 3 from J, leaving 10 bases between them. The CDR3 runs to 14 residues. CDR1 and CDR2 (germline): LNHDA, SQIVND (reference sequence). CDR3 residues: CASSIGQGIYEQYF. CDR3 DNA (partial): TGTGCCAGTAGTATAGGTCAGGGGATCTACGAG. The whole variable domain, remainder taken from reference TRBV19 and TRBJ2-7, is DGGITQSPKYLFRKEGQNVTLSCEQNLNHDAMYWYRQDPGQGLRLIYYSQIVNDFQKGDIAEGYSVSREKKESFPLTVTSAQKNPTAFYLCASSIGQGIYEQYFGPGTRLTVT.

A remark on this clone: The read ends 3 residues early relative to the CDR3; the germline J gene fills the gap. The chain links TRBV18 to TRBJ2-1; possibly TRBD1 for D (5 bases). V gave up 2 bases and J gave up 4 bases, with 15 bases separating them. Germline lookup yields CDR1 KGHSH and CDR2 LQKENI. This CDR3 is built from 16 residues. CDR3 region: CASSPGAAGLYNEQFF. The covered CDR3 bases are TGTGCCAGCTCACCAGGGGCGGCAGGTCTATACAATGAG.

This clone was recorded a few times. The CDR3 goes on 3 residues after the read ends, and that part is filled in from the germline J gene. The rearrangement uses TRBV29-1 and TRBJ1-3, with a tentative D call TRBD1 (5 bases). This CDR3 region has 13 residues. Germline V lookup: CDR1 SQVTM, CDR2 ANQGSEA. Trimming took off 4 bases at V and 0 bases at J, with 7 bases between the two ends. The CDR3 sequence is CSVVRGSGNTIYF. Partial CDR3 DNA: TGCAGCGTTGTGAGGGGCTCTGGAAACACC.

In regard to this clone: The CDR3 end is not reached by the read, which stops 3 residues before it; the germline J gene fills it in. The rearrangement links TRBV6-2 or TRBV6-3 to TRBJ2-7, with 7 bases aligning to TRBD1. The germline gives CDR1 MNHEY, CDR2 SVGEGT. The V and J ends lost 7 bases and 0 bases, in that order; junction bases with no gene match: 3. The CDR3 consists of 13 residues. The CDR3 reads CASKQGHSYEQYF. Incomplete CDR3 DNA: TGTGCCAGCAAACAGGGGCACTCCTACGAG.

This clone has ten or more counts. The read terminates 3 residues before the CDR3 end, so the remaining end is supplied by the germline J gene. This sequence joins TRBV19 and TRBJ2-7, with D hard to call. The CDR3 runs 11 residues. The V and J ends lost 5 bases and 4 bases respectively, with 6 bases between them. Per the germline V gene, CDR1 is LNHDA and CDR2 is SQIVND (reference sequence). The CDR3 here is CASSPSYEQYF. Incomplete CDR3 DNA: TGTGCCAGTAGTCCCAGTTACGAG.

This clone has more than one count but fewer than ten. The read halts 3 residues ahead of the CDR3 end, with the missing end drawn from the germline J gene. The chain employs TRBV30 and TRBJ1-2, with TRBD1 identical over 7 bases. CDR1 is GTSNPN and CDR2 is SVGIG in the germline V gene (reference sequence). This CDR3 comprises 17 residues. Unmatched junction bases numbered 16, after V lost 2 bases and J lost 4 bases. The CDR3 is CAWSRRFGQGVIYGYTF. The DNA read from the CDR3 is TGTGCCTGGAGTCGTAGGTTTGGTCAGGGGGTTATCTATGGC. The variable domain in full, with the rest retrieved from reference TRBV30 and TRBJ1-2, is SQTIHQWPATLVQPVGSPLSLECTVEGTSNPNLYWYRQAAGRGLQLLFYSVGIGQISSEVPQNLSASRPQDRQFILSSKKLLLSDSGFYLCAWSRRFGQGVIYGYTFGSGTRLTVV.

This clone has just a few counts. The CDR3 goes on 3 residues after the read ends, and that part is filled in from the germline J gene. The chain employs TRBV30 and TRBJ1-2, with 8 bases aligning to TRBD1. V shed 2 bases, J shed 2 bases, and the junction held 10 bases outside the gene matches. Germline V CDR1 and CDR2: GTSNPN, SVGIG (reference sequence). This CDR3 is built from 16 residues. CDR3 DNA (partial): TGTGCCTGGAGTTGGGGAGACAGGGGCGTAAACTATGGC. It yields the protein CAWSWGDRGVNYG. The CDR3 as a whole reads CAWSWGDRGVNYGYTF.

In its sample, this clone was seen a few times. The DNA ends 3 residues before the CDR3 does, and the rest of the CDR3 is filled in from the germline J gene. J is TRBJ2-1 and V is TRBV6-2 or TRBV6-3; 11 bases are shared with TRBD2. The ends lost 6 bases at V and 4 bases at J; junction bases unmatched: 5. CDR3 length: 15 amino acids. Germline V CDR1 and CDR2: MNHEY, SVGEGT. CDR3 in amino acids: CASRKGTSGYNEQFF. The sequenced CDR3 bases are TGTGCCAGCAGGAAGGGGACTAGCGGTTACAATGAG.

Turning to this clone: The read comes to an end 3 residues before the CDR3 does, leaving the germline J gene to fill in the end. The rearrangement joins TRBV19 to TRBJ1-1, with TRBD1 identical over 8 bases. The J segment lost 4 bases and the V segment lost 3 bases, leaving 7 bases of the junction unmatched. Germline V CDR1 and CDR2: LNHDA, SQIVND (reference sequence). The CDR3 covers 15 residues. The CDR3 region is CASSIGQGITTEAFF. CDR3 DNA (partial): TGTGCCAGTAGTATTGGACAGGGAATTACCACTGAA.

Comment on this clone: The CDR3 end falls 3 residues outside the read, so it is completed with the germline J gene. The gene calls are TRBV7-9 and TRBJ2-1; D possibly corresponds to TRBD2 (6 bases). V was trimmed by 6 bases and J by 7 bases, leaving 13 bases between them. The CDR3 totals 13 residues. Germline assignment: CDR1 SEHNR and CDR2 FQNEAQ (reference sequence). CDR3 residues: CASSPWDWNEQFF. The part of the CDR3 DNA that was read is TGTGCCAGCAGTCCCTGGGACTGGAATGAG.

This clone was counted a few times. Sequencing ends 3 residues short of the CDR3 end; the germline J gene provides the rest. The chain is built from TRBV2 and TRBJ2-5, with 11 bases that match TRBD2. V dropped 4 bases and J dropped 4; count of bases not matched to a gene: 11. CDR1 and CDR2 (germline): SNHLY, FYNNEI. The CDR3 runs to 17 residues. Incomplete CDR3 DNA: TGTGCCAGCAGTGGGTGGAGTAGCGGGAGGGGAGGAGAGACC. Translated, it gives CASSGWSSGRGGET. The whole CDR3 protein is CASSGWSSGRGGETQYF.

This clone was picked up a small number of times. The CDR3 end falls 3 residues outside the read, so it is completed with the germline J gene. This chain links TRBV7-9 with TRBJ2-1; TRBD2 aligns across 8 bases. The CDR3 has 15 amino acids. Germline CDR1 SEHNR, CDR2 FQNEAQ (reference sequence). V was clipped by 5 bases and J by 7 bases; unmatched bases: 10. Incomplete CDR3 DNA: TGTGCCAGCAGCCCCGAGCGGGAGAATGGGAATGAG. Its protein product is CASSPERENGNE. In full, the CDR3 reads CASSPERENGNEQFF.

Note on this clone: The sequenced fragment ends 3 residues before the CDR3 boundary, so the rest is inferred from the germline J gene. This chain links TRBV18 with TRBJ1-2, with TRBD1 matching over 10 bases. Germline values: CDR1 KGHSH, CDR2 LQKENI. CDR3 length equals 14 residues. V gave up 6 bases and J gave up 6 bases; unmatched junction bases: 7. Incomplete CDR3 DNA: TGTGCCAGCTCCTCGACAGGGGGCTATGATGGC. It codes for CASSSTGGYDG. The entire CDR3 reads CASSSTGGYDGYTF. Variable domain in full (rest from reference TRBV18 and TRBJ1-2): NAGVMQNPRHLVRRRGQEARLRCSPMKGHSHVYWYRQLPEEGLKFMVYLQKENIIDESGMPKERFSAEFPKEGPSILRIQQVVRGDSAAYFCASSSTGGYDGYTFGSGTRLTVV.

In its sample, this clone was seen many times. CDR3 residues: CASSEGRQETQYF. The sequenced CDR3 bases are TGTGCCAGCAGTGAAGGGCGGCAAGAGACC. The gene calls are TRBV2 and TRBJ2-5, with D hard to call. The DNA ends 3 residues before the CDR3 does, and the rest of the CDR3 is filled in from the germline J gene. The germline gives CDR1 SNHLY, CDR2 FYNNEI. The CDR3 has 13 amino acids. V gave up 1 base and J gave up 2 bases, with 5 bases separating them.

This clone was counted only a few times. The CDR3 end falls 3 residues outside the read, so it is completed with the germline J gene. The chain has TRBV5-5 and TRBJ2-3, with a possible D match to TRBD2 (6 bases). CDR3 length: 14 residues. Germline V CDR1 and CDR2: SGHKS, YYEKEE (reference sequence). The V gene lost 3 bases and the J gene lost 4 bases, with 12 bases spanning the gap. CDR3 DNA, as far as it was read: TGTGCCAGCAGCTCACCGGGACTCCCAGATACG. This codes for CASSSPGLPDT. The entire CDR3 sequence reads CASSSPGLPDTQYF.

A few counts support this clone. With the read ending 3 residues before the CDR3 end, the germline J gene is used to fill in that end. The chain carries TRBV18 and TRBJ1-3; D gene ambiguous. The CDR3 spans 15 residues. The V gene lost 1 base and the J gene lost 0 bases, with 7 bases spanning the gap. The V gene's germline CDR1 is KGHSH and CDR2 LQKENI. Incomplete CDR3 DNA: TGTGCCAGCTCACCACTCTCTATCTCTGGAAACACC. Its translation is CASSPLSISGNT. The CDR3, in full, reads CASSPLSISGNTIYF.